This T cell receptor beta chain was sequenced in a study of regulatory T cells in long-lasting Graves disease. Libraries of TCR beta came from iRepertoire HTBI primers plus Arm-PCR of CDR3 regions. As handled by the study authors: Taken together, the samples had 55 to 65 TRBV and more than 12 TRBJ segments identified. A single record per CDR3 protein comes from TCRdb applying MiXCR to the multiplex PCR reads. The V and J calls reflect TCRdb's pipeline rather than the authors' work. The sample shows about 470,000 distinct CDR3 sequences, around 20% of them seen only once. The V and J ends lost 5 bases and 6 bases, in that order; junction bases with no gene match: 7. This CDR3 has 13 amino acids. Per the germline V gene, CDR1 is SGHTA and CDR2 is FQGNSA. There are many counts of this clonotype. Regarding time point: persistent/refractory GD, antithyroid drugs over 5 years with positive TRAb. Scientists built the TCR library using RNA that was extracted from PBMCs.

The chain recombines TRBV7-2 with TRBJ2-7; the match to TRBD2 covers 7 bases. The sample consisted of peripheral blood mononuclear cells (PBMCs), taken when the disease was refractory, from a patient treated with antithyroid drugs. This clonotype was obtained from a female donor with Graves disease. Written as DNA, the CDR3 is TGTGCCAGCAGCCAAAGACTAGCCCCCGAGCAGTACTTC. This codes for CASSQRLAPEQYF.